This passage covers 17 T cell receptor beta chains from one sample sequenced in a study of blood T cell repertoires in COVID-19. Assay used: immunoSEQ multiplex PCR; TCRdb lists only in-frame clones, some missing. The table records over 200,000 clones, 80% to 90% of them present only once. Sample: PBMCs or T cells enriched from blood (not recorded which). These receptors were collected from a woman aged 25 to 39 who had been exposed to COVID-19.

The chain carries TRBV5-1 and TRBJ1-6; D is unresolved. This CDR3 region has 15 residues. The V gene lost 2 bases and the J gene lost 9 bases, with 15 bases spanning the gap. From germline, CDR1 is SGHRS and CDR2 YFSETQ. The CDR3, as DNA: TGCGCCAGCAGCTTATCGGGTCCAATTATTTCACCCCTCCACTTT. Translated, it gives CASSLSGPIISPLHF.

This clone was counted only a few times. CDR3 loop: CATSRGGQGPYNEQFF. CDR3 DNA sequence: TGTGCCACCAGCAGGGGCGGACAGGGACCCTACAATGAGCAGTTCTTC. The chain couples TRBV15 to TRBJ2-1; 8 bases map to TRBD1. The germline V gene encodes CDR1 LNHNV and CDR2 YYDKDF (reference sequence). CDR3 length equals 16 residues. V lost 3 bases, J lost 2 bases, and 6 bases stayed unmatched. Full variable domain (rest looked up from reference TRBV15 and TRBJ2-1): DAMVIQNPRYQVTQFGKPVTLSCSQTLNHNVMYWYQQKSSQAPKLLFHYYDKDFNNEADTPDNFQSRRPNTSFCFLDIRSPGLGDTAMYLCATSRGGQGPYNEQFFGPGTRLTVL.

The chain has TRBV3-1 (or the pseudogene TRBV3-2) and TRBJ2-7; 7 bases map to TRBD2. Germline V CDR1 and CDR2: LGHDT, YNNKEL (reference sequence). With 10 bases clipped from V and 1 base from J, the junction kept 13 bases outside the gene matches. CDR3 size: 15 residues. The CDR3 reads CATEDSGFGSYEQYF. The CDR3, as DNA: TGTGCCACCGAAGATAGCGGGTTTGGATCCTACGAGCAGTACTTC.

The J gene is TRBJ1-2, the V gene TRBV28, with 7 bases identical to TRBD1. The CDR3 spans 14 residues. V lost 3 bases to trimming and J lost 5 bases; unmatched junction nucleotides: 6. Germline assignment: CDR1 MDHEN and CDR2 SYDVKM. CDR3 DNA: TGTGCCAGCAGTTTGCCGGGACAGAAGTATGGCTACACCTTC. This codes for CASSLPGQKYGYTF.

The chain employs TRBV6-4 and TRBJ2-2, with D perhaps matching TRBD1 (6 bases). Germline assignment: CDR1 MRHNA and CDR2 SNTAGT. The CDR3 length is 16 residues. Trimming took 6 bases from V and 4 from J, leaving 18 bases between them. The CDR3 DNA reads TGTGCCAGCAGCCCTCAACAGGGCGACGGCACCGGGGAGCTGTTTTTT. Translated, it gives CASSPQQGDGTGELFF.

This sequence joins TRBV4-1 and TRBJ1-1; D is possibly TRBD1 (5 bases). CDR3 length: 14 amino acids. In germline, CDR1 is MGHRA, CDR2 YSYEKL. V was pared by 1 base and J by 5 bases, with 11 bases between. As DNA, the CDR3 is TGCGCCAGCAGCCAAGGTCTGGGGGGGACTGAAGCTTTCTTT. This codes for CASSQGLGGTEAFF.

This chain links TRBV2 with TRBJ2-1; perhaps TRBD1 as D (5 bases). Germline CDR1 SNHLY, CDR2 FYNNEI. With 8 bases removed from V and 7 bases from J, the gap between germline ends came to 6 bases. The CDR3 extends over 10 amino acids. CDR3 sequence: CASGANEQFF. In nucleotides, the CDR3 is TGTGCCAGCGGGGCAAATGAGCAGTTCTTC. Variable domain in full (rest from reference TRBV2 and TRBJ2-1): EPEVTQTPSHQVTQMGQEVILRCVPISNHLYFYWYRQILGQKVEFLVSFYNNEISEKSEIFDDQFSVERPDGSNFTLKIRSTKLEDSAMYFCASGANEQFFGPGTRLTVL.

This clone has a single count. This chain connects TRBV19 to TRBJ1-2, with 8 nucleotides matching TRBD1. The germline CDR1 and CDR2 sequences are LNHDA and SQIVND (reference sequence). V gave up 6 bases and J gave up 1 base; unmatched junction bases: 7. The CDR3 spans 15 residues. The CDR3 nucleotides are TGTGCCAGTAGAAAGCCAGGGGGCATTAACTATGGCTACACCTTC. Its translation: CASRKPGGINYGYTF.

The chain uses TRBV15 and TRBJ2-7; 7 bases are shared with TRBD1. The V gene end was trimmed by 1 base and the J gene end by 4 bases; junction bases not matched to a gene: 4. CDR1 is LNHNV, CDR2 YYDKDF, per germline (reference sequence). The CDR3 consists of 14 residues. The CDR3 DNA reads TGTGCCACCAGCAGAGGGGGACAGTCTTACGAGCAGTACTTC. Translating gives CATSRGGQSYEQYF.

The rearrangement uses TRBV19 and TRBJ2-7; D perhaps matches TRBD2 (7 bases). CDR3 length: 15 amino acids. V lost 5 bases and J 7 bases, leaving 21 bases between the germline ends. Germline CDR1 and CDR2: LNHDA and SQIVND (reference sequence). CDR3 bases: TGTGCCAGTAGTCCCTTCGGGGGGCCCCGGAGGGAGCAGTACTTC. Translated, it gives CASSPFGGPRREQYF. The whole variable domain, remainder taken from reference TRBV19 and TRBJ2-7, is DGGITQSPKYLFRKEGQNVTLSCEQNLNHDAMYWYRQDPGQGLRLIYYSQIVNDFQKGDIAEGYSVSREKKESFPLTVTSAQKNPTAFYLCASSPFGGPRREQYFGPGTRLTVT.

CDR3 sequence: CASSYSTSGSGEQYF. In DNA form, the CDR3 reads TGTGCCAGCAGTTACTCGACTAGCGGGAGCGGTGAGCAGTACTTC. The V and J genes are TRBV6-2 or TRBV6-3 and TRBJ2-7; 12 bases align to TRBD2. V lost 0 bases to trimming and J lost 7 bases; unmatched junction nucleotides: 4. CDR1 and CDR2 (germline): MNHEY, SVGEGT. The CDR3 loop spans 15 amino acids.

The J gene is TRBJ2-1, the V gene TRBV5-1; 7 nucleotides align to TRBD2. The CDR3 extends over 14 amino acids. Germline values: CDR1 SGHRS, CDR2 YFSETQ. With 2 bases clipped from V and 7 bases from J, the junction kept 6 bases outside the gene matches. The CDR3 loop reads CASSFPGGSNEQFF. The DNA for the CDR3 is TGCGCCAGCAGCTTCCCCGGCGGGAGTAATGAGCAGTTCTTC.

The rearrangement links TRBV3-1 (or the pseudogene TRBV3-2) to TRBJ1-4; D remains ambiguous. Trimming pared 5 bases from V and 7 bases from J, leaving 17 bases between. CDR1 is LGHDT, CDR2 YNNKEL, per germline (reference sequence). This CDR3 spans 15 amino acids. Here the CDR3 reads CASSAYGSRSEKLFF. CDR3 nucleotides: TGTGCCAGCAGCGCATACGGGAGTCGGAGTGAAAAACTGTTTTTT.

The chain carries TRBV7-2 and TRBJ1-2; 8 bases line up with TRBD1. The CDR3 covers 16 residues. V shed 3 bases, J shed 6 bases, and the junction held 12 bases outside the gene matches. CDR1 and CDR2 (germline): SGHTA, FQGNSA. As DNA, the CDR3 is TGTGCCAGCAGCTTTCTTAATACCGGGACAGGAGATGGCTACACCTTC. It codes for CASSFLNTGTGDGYTF.

This chain links TRBV5-4 with TRBJ1-6; tentative D call: TRBD1 (6 bases). This CDR3 has 14 amino acids. The V gene's germline CDR1 is SGHNT and CDR2 YYREEE (reference sequence). V was shortened by 4 bases and J by 10 bases, with 15 bases between the two germline ends. The CDR3 is CASSLGGFESPLHF. CDR3 nucleotides: TGTGCCAGCAGCCTAGGGGGTTTCGAGTCACCCCTCCACTTT.

This clone showed up just a few times. V usage is TRBV7-9 and J usage is TRBJ2-6; possibly TRBD2 for D (6 bases). V lost 0 bases to trimming and J lost 2 bases, with 8 bases between them. Looked up from germline, CDR1 is SEHNR and CDR2 is FQNEAQ (reference sequence). The CDR3 length is 16 residues. CDR3 in DNA: TGTGCCAGCAGCTTAGCGGGGGGAGCTGGGGCCAACGTCCTGACTTTC. Protein sequence: CASSLAGGAGANVLTF.

The rearrangement joins TRBV10-1 to TRBJ2-7, with D possibly TRBD1 on 6 matching bases. Germline CDR1 reads WNHNN; CDR2 reads SYGVQD (reference sequence). This CDR3 has 16 residues. The germline V and J ends were trimmed by 2 bases and 4 bases, with 18 bases remaining between them. The CDR3 nucleotides read TGCGCCAGCAGTGAGGAGGGGACACCCCCGGGGTACGAGCAGTACTTC. Protein: CASSEEGTPPGYEQYF.